The 25 T cell receptor beta chains reported below all come from one sample, sequenced in a study of cytomegalovirus exposure and HLA in healthy donors. The PCR contained 60 Vbeta and 13 Jbeta primers. Repertoires were generated with immunoSEQ multiplex PCR, while TCRdb's copy carries only in-frame clones and drops some. The table lists under 150,000 clones, roughly 67% of them singletons. The sample was PBMCs. These TCRs come from a man younger than 30 in good health and CMV-seropositive.

This clone occurred a few times. The chain links TRBV5-1 to TRBJ1-2; 11 bases align to TRBD1. Germline loops: CDR1 SGHRS, CDR2 YFSETQ. The CDR3 totals 13 residues. V trimming: 4 bases; J trimming: 7 bases; junction bases outside the gene matches: 3. The CDR3: CASSAGQGVGYTF. CDR3 in DNA: TGCGCCAGCAGCGCGGGACAGGGGGTTGGCTACACCTTC.

The chain has TRBV28 and TRBJ1-5, with TRBD1 identical over 7 bases. The CDR3 extends over 15 amino acids. Germline-derived CDR1 and CDR2 are MDHEN and SYDVKM. Germline trimming cut 5 bases from V and 2 bases from J; bases unmatched to any gene: 6. CDR3 coding DNA: TGTGCCAGCAGTAATAACAGGGGAGGCAATCAGCCCCAGCATTTT. It specifies CASSNNRGGNQPQHF.

This clone was seen more than once but under ten times. The chain couples TRBV4-1 to TRBJ1-1; D uncertain. V lost 3 bases and J 2 bases, leaving 13 bases between the germline ends. This CDR3 spans 15 amino acids. The germline V gene encodes CDR1 MGHRA and CDR2 YSYEKL. The CDR3, as DNA: TGCGCCAGCAGCCACACGTCGAGCGGTAACACTGAAGCTTTCTTT. As protein: CASSHTSSGNTEAFF.

The chain uses TRBV10-2 and TRBJ2-3, with 14 bases that match TRBD2. J lost 5 bases, V lost 4 bases, and 5 bases had no gene match. Germline V lookup: CDR1 WSHSY, CDR2 SAAADI. The CDR3 loop spans 16 amino acids. The CDR3: CASSGDGLAGGDTQYF. CDR3 coding DNA: TGCGCCAGCAGTGGGGACGGACTAGCGGGGGGAGATACGCAGTATTTT.

This chain uses TRBV11-1 with TRBJ2-7; 8 bases are shared with TRBD1. The CDR3 length is 15 residues. Germline-derived CDR1 and CDR2 are SGHAT and FQDESV (reference sequence). Trimming removed 5 bases from V and 2 bases from J; junction bases left unmatched: 8. The CDR3 reads CASSVRQGSAYEQYF. The CDR3 nucleotides are TGTGCCAGCAGCGTCAGACAGGGGTCGGCCTACGAGCAGTACTTC.

The V call is TRBV5-1, the J call TRBJ2-1; 7 bases agree with TRBD2. CDR3 length equals 18 residues. J lost 2 bases, V lost 4 bases, and 15 bases had no gene match. Germline values: CDR1 SGHRS, CDR2 YFSETQ. The DNA for the CDR3 is TGCGCCAGCAGCCGGCGAGTTACTAGCGCCACGCCCTACAATGAGCAGTTCTTC. Its translation is CASSRRVTSATPYNEQFF.

The rearrangement joins TRBV27 to TRBJ2-7, with D perhaps matching TRBD1 (6 bases). CDR1 MNHEY and CDR2 SMNVEV come from the germline V gene (reference sequence). CDR3 size: 14 residues. V shed 8 bases and J shed 5 bases, with 19 bases lying between them. CDR3 DNA sequence: TGTGCCAGCGGGCTAGGGGCAGGGGTGAACGAGCAGTACTTC. This translates into CASGLGAGVNEQYF.

Only a few counts were recorded for this clone. This chain connects TRBV5-1 to TRBJ2-2; 14 bases match TRBD2. The CDR3 length is 18 residues. CDR1 and CDR2 (germline): SGHRS, YFSETQ. With V trimmed by 3 bases and J by 6 bases, 10 bases remained unmatched. CDR3 in amino acids: CASSSTSGGAARAGELFF. DNA of the CDR3: TGCGCCAGCAGCTCGACTAGCGGGGGGGCCGCTCGCGCCGGGGAGCTGTTTTTT.

V and J are TRBV5-1 and TRBJ2-1, with 11 bases identical to TRBD2. Germline CDR1 and CDR2: SGHRS and YFSETQ. CDR3 size: 17 residues. V gave up 5 bases and J gave up 5 bases; unmatched junction bases: 12. CDR3 nucleotides: TGCGCCAGCAGTTACCGATCTAGCGGGGGGAGTAACAATGAGCAGTTCTTC. Its translation is CASSYRSSGGSNNEQFF.

V and J are TRBV6-5 and TRBJ1-2; 7 bases map to TRBD1. This CDR3 region has 14 residues. Germline assignment: CDR1 MNHEY and CDR2 SVGAGI. Unmatched junction bases numbered 7, after V lost 6 bases and J lost 3 bases. CDR3 sequence (DNA): TGTGCCAGCAGGACGACAGGGTATGACTATGGCTACACCTTC. Protein sequence: CASRTTGYDYGYTF.

The chain links TRBV5-4 to TRBJ2-5, with 10 bases lining up with TRBD2. From germline, CDR1 is SGHNT and CDR2 YYREEE (reference sequence). V gave up 0 bases and J gave up 2 bases; unmatched junction bases: 4. The CDR3 consists of 16 residues. In nucleotides, the CDR3 is TGTGCCAGCAGCTTGGCCCTAGCGGGGGCACAAGAGACCCAGTACTTC. Amino acid sequence: CASSLALAGAQETQYF.

This clone was observed a single time. The chain joins TRBV6-5 to TRBJ1-2; D call uncertain. This CDR3 is 12 amino acids long. Trimming pared 0 bases from V and 8 bases from J, leaving 7 bases between. Per the germline V gene, CDR1 is MNHEY and CDR2 is SVGAGI. DNA for the CDR3: TGTGCCAGCAGTTACTCCTCCGGGGGCTACACCTTC. As protein: CASSYSSGGYTF.

This clone has only a few counts. The chain recombines TRBV25-1 with TRBJ2-1; no firm D call. This CDR3 has 12 amino acids. Deletions cut 0 bases from V and 7 bases from J, with 4 bases between. Germline V gene lookup returns CDR1 MGHDK and CDR2 SYGVNS. The CDR3 nucleotides read TGTGCCAGCAGTGAATACGCGAATGAGCAGTTCTTC. Translating gives CASSEYANEQFF.

CDR3 sequence reads: CASSSRQGAVSGANVLTF. The CDR3 coding sequence is TGTGCCAGCAGCTCACGACAGGGGGCCGTCTCTGGGGCCAACGTCCTGACTTTC. The V gene is TRBV7-9, the J gene TRBJ2-6; 10 bases are a match to TRBD1. Germline CDR1 is SEHNR and CDR2 is FQNEAQ (reference sequence). There are 18 residues in the CDR3. Unmatched junction bases numbered 6, after V lost 4 bases and J lost 0 bases.

This clone was counted only a few times. The rearrangement uses TRBV11-3 and TRBJ2-3; D possibly corresponds to TRBD1 (6 bases). Trimming stripped 6 bases from V and 0 bases from J, with 10 bases between. This CDR3 comprises 14 residues. The germline V gene has CDR1 SGHNT and CDR2 YENEEA. The CDR3 loop reads CASSLTGSTDTQYF. The CDR3 nucleotides are TGTGCCAGCAGTCTTACAGGGAGCACAGATACGCAGTATTTT.

This clone was detected only once. The chain joins TRBV4-1 to TRBJ2-1; 7 nucleotides align to TRBD1. The V and J ends lost 0 bases and 1 base, in that order; junction bases with no gene match: 0. CDR1 is MGHRA, CDR2 YSYEKL, per germline. This CDR3 has 15 residues. The CDR3 loop is CASSQETGSYNEQFF. The CDR3 coding sequence is TGCGCCAGCAGCCAAGAGACAGGGTCCTACAATGAGCAGTTCTTC.

V usage is TRBV11-2 and J usage is TRBJ2-7; tentative D call: TRBD1 (5 bases). This CDR3 has 13 residues. Germline V gene sequence: CDR1 SGHAT, CDR2 FQNNGV. The V end was cut by 5 bases, the J end by 4 bases, with 12 bases between. CDR3 sequence reads: CASSTRTPYEQYF. The CDR3 DNA reads TGTGCCAGCAGCACCCGGACACCTTACGAGCAGTACTTC.

The chain recombines TRBV6-1 with TRBJ1-1, with 7 positions matching TRBD1. Germline loops: CDR1 MNHNS, CDR2 SASEGT. V was pared by 2 bases and J by 2 bases, with 5 bases of the junction left unmatched. The CDR3 has 15 residues. The CDR3 DNA sequence: TGTGCCAGCAGTGAACCGGGACAGAAAAACACTGAAGCTTTCTTT. Translating gives CASSEPGQKNTEAFF.

This rearrangement joins TRBV6-1 to TRBJ2-1; maybe TRBD2 (6 bases). V was shortened by 2 bases and J by 1 base, with 9 bases between the two germline ends. CDR1 is MNHNS, CDR2 SASEGT, per germline. This CDR3 has 15 residues. CDR3 region: CASSETGESYNEQFF. In nucleotides, the CDR3 is TGTGCCAGCAGTGAAACGGGGGAATCCTACAATGAGCAGTTCTTC.

The chain carries TRBV29-1 and TRBJ2-5; a weak D match, TRBD2 (6 bases). The CDR3 runs to 13 residues. Per germline, CDR1 SQVTM and CDR2 ANQGSEA. The V gene lost 7 bases and the J gene lost 3 bases, with 15 bases spanning the gap. The CDR3 spells CSAGGLGKETQYF. In nucleotides, the CDR3 is TGCAGCGCTGGGGGGTTGGGGAAAGAGACCCAGTACTTC.

V is TRBV6-1 and J is TRBJ2-5; D might be TRBD1 (5 bases). The better agreement between TRBJ2-7 and the DNA end casts doubt on the J call. The CDR3 length is 14 residues. Germline CDR1 is MNHNS and CDR2 is SASEGT. CDR3 bases: TGTGCCAGCAGTGAAAACAGGAATGCCTACGAGCAGTACTTC. Its protein is CASSENRNAYEQYF.

This chain joins TRBV11-3 and TRBJ2-2, with TRBD2 as a possible D gene (6 bases). The CDR3 runs 15 residues. CDR1 is SGHNT, CDR2 YENEEA, per germline. V was cut by 3 bases and J by 4 bases, with 12 bases left in between. CDR3 nucleotide sequence: TGTGCCAGCAGCTTCGGGGGTTTGGGCACCGGGGAGCTGTTTTTT. Its protein product is CASSFGGLGTGELFF. Full variable domain (rest looked up from reference TRBV11-3 and TRBJ2-2): EAGVVQSPRYKIIEKKQPVAFWCNPISGHNTLYWYLQNLGQGPELLIRYENEEAVDDSQLPKDRFSAERLKGVDSTLKIQPAELGDSAVYLCASSFGGLGTGELFFGEGSRLTVL.

The genes are TRBV5-1 and TRBJ2-3; 7 bases match TRBD2. V gave up 6 bases and J gave up 0 bases; unmatched junction bases: 4. This CDR3 has 14 amino acids. In germline, CDR1 is SGHRS, CDR2 YFSETQ. This chain's CDR3 is CASTKGGSTDTQYF. DNA of the CDR3: TGCGCCAGCACCAAGGGAGGGAGCACAGATACGCAGTATTTT.

The chain joins TRBV5-1 to TRBJ1-2; the D gene is possibly TRBD1 (5 bases). The CDR3 is 13 amino acids. Trimming shortened V by 5 bases and J by 4 bases, and 12 bases separated the two germline ends. Per the germline V gene, CDR1 is SGHRS and CDR2 is YFSETQ. The CDR3 loop reads CASREQDLYGYTF. Written as DNA, the CDR3 is TGCGCCAGCAGAGAACAGGACCTCTATGGCTACACCTTC.

The chain is built from TRBV5-4 and TRBJ2-3; D may be TRBD1 (6 bases). This CDR3 has 16 residues. CDR1 and CDR2 (germline): SGHNT, YYREEE (reference sequence). Trimming pared 4 bases from V and 0 bases from J, leaving 15 bases between. The CDR3 region has the DNA TGTGCCAGCAGCCGAGACAGGTCAACTAGCACAGATACGCAGTATTTT. Translated: CASSRDRSTSTDTQYF.